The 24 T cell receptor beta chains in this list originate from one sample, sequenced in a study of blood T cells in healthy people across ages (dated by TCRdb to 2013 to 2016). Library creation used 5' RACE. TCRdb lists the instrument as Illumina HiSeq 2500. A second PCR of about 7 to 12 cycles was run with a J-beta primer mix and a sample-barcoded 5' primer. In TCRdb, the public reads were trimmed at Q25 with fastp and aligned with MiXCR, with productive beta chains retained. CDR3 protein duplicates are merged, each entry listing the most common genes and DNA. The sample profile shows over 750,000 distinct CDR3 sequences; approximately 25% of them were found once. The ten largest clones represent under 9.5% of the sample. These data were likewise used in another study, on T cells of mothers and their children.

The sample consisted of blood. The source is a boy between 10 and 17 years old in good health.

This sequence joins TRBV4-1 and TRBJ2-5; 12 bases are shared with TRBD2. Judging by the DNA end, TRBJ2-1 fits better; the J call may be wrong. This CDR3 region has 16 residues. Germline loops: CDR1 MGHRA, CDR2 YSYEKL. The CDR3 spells CASSQTSGRPYNEQFF. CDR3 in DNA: TGCGCCAGCAGCCAAACTAGCGGGAGGCCCTACAATGAGCAGTTCTTC.

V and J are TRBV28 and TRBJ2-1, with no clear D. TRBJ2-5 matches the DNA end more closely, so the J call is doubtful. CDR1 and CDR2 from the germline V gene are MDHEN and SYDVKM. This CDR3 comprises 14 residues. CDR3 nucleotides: TGTGCCAGCAGTTTGCGGTCTCCAGGTCTGACCCAGTACTTC. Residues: CASSLRSPGLTQYF.

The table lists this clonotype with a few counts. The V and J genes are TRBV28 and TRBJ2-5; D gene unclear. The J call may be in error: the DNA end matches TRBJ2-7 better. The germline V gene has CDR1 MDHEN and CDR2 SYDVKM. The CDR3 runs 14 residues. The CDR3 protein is CASSLRRPDYEQYF. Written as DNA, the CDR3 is TGTGCCAGCAGTTTACGGAGACCCGACTACGAGCAGTACTTC.

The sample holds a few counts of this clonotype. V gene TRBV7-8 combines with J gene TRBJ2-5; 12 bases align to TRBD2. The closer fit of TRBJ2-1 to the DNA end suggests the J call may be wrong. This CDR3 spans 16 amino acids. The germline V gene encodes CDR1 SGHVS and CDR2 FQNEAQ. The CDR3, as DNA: TGTGCCAGCAGCATACGGACTAGCGGGATCGTCAATGAGCAGTTCTTC. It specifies CASSIRTSGIVNEQFF.

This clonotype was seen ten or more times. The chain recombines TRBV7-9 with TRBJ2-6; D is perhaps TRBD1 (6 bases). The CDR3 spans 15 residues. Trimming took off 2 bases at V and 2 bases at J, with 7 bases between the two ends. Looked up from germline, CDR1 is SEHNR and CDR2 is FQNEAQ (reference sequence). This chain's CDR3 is CASSLYRAGANVLTF. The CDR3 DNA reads TGTGCCAGCAGCTTATACAGGGCTGGGGCCAACGTCCTGACTTTC.

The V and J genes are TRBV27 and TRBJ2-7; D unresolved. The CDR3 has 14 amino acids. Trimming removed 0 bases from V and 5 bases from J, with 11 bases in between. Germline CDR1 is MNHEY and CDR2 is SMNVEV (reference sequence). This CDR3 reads CASSLSHEWHEQYF. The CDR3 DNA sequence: TGTGCCAGCAGTTTATCCCACGAATGGCACGAGCAGTACTTC.

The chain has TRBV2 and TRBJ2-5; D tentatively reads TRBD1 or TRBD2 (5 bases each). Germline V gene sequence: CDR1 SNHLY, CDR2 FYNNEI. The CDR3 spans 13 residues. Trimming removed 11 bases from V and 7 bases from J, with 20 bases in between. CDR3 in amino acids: CAGTPGLTLTQYF. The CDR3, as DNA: TGTGCCGGAACACCGGGGCTTACGTTGACCCAGTACTTC.

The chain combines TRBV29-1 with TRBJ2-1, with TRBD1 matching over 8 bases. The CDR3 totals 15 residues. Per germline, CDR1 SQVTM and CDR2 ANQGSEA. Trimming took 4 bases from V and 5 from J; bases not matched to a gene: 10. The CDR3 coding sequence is TGCAGCGTTGTATCCGGGCAGGGGGCAGACAATGAGCAGTTCTTC. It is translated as CSVVSGQGADNEQFF.

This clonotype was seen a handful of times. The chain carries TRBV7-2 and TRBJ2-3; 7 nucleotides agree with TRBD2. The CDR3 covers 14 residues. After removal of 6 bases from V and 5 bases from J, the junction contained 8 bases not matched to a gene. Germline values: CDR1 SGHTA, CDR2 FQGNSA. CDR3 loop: CASRPWGGKDTQYF. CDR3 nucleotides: TGTGCCAGCAGACCATGGGGGGGAAAAGATACGCAGTATTTT.

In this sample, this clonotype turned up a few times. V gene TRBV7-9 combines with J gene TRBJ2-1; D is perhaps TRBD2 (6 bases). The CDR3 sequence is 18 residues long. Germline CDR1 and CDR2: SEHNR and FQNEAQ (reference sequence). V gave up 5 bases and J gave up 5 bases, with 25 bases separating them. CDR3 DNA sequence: TGTGCCAGCAGCCTCAACCGGGGGTTCAGGTCGGGGAACAATGAGCAGTTCTTC. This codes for CASSLNRGFRSGNNEQFF.

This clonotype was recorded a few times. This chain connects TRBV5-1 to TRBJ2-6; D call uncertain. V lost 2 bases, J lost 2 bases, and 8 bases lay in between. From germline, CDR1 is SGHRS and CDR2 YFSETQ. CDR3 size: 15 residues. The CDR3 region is CASSFGDTGANVLTF. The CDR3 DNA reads TGCGCCAGCAGCTTTGGAGATACTGGGGCCAACGTCCTGACTTTC.

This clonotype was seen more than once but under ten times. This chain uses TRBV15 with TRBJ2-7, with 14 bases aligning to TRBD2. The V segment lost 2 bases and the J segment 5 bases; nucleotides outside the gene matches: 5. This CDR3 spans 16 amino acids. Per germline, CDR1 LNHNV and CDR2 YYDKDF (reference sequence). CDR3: CATSRFRTSGGHEQYF. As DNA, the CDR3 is TGTGCCACCAGCAGATTTCGGACTAGCGGGGGGCACGAGCAGTACTTC. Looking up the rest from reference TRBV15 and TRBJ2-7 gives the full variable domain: DAMVIQNPRYQVTQFGKPVTLSCSQTLNHNVMYWYQQKSSQAPKLLFHYYDKDFNNEADTPDNFQSRRPNTSFCFLDIRSPGLGDTAMYLCATSRFRTSGGHEQYFGPGTRLTVT.

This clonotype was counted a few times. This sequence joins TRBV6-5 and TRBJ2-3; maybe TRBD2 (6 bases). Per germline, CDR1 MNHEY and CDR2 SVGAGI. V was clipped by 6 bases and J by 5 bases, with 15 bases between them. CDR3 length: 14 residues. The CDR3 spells CASSPSGPQDTQYF. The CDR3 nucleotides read TGTGCCAGCAGCCCGAGCGGGCCGCAAGATACGCAGTATTTT.

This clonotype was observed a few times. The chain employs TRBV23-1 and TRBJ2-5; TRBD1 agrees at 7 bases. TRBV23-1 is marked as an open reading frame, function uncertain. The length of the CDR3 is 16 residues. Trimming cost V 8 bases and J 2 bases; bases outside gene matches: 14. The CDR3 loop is CASGLTSRDRQETQYF. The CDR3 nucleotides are TGCGCCAGCGGCCTAACCTCCCGGGACAGACAAGAGACCCAGTACTTC.

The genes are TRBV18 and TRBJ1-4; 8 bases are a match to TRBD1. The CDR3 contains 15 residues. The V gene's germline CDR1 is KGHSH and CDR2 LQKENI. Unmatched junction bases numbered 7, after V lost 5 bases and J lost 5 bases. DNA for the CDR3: TGTGCCAGCTCAACGTCGACAGGGGAAAATGAAAAACTGTTTTTT. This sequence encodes CASSTSTGENEKLFF.

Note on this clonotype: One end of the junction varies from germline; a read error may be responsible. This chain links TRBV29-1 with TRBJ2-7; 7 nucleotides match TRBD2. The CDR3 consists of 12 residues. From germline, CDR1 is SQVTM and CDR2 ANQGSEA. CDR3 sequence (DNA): TGCAGCGTTGATCCTGGGAGGGACGAGCAGTCCTTC. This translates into CSVDPGRDEQSF.

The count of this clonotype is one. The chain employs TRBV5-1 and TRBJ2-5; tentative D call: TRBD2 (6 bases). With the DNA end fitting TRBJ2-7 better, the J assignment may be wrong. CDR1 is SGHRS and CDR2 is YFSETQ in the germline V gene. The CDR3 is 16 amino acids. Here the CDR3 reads CASSPEGGLTSYEQYF. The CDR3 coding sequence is TGCGCCAGCAGCCCGGAGGGCGGTTTGACCTCCTACGAGCAGTACTTC.

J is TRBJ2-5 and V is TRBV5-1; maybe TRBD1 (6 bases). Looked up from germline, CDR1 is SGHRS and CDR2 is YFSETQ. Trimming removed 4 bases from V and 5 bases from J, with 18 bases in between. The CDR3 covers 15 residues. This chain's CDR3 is CASSLRQVSSETQYF. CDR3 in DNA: TGCGCCAGCAGCCTCAGACAGGTTAGCTCGGAGACCCAGTACTTC. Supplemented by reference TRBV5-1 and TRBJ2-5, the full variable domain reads KAGVTQTPRYLIKTRGQQVTLSCSPISGHRSVSWYQQTPGQGLQFLFEYFSETQRNKGNFPGRFSGRQFSNSRSEMNVSTLELGDSALYLCASSLRQVSSETQYFGPGTRLLVL.

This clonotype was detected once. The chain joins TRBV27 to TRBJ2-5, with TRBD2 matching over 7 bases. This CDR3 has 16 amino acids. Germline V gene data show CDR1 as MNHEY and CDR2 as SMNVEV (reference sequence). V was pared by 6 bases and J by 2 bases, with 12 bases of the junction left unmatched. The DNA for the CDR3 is TGTGCCAGCAGGGGCCAGTGGGGGGGAGGACAAGAGACCCAGTACTTC. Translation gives CASRGQWGGGQETQYF.

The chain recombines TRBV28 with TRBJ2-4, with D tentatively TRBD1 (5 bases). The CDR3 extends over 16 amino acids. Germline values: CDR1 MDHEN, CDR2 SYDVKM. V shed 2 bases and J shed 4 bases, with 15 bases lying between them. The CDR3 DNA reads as TGTGCCAGCAGTTTAAGGCAGGGCGGAAAGAAAAACATTCAGTACTTC. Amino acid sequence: CASSLRQGGKKNIQYF.

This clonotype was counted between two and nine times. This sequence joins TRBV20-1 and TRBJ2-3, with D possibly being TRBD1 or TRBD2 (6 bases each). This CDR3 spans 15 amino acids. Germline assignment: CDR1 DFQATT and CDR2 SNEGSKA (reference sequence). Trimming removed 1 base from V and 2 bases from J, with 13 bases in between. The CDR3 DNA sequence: TGCAGTGCTAGAGTCGGGGGCGAGGTCACAGATACGCAGTATTTT. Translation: CSARVGGEVTDTQYF.

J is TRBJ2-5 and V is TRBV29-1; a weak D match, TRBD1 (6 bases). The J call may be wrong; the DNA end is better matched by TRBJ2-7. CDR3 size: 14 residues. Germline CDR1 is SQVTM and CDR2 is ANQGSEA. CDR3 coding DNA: TGCAGCGTTGCTCTGGTCCGGGACAAGGGCGAGCAGTACTTC. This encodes CSVALVRDKGEQYF.

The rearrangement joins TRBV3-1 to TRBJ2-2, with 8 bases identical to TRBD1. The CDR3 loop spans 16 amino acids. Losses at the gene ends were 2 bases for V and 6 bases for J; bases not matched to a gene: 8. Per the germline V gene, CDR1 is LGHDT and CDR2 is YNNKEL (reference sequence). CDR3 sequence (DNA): TGTGCCAGCAGCCAACGGACAGGGATTCTTCCCGGGGAGCTGTTTTTT. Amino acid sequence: CASSQRTGILPGELFF. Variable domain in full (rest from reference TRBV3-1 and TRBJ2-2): DTAVSQTPKYLVTQMGNDKSIKCEQNLGHDTMYWYKQDSKKFLKIMFSYNNKELIINETVPNRFSPKSPDKAHLNLHINSLELGDSAVYFCASSQRTGILPGELFFGEGSRLTVL.

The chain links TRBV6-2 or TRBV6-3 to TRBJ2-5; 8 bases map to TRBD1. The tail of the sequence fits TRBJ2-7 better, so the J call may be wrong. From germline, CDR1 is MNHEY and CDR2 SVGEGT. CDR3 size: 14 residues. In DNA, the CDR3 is TGTGCCAGCCGCCTATGGACAGGGACCTACGAGCAGTACTTC. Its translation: CASRLWTGTYEQYF.